One sample yielded the 8 T cell receptor beta chains listed below, sequenced in a study of human T cells and chemical hapten exposure. Time point meaning: patch test 1, 2 weeks after DPC sensitization. Treatment noted: therapeutic diphenylcyclopropenone sensitization with weekly scalp DPC. Via MiXCR, TCRdb re-called the RACE reads, giving one row per CDR3 protein. In the table there are around 120,000 distinct CDR3 sequences, roughly an eighth of which are singletons. The material was whole blood, obtained in connection with sensitization to the hapten diphenylcyclopropenone (DPC). Receptor source: a man between 18 and 35 years old with alopecia areata. Some clones in this sample may be carry-over from other donors' samples.

This clonotype showed up just a few times. This rearrangement joins TRBV18 to TRBJ1-5; D is unresolved. The germline CDR1 and CDR2 sequences are KGHSH and LQKENI. CDR3 size: 15 residues. V lost 3 bases and J lost 7, with 16 bases in between. Here the CDR3 reads CASSPPVARSQPQHF. The CDR3 DNA is TGTGCCAGCTCACCTCCGGTTGCCCGCAGCCAGCCCCAGCATTTT.

The J gene is TRBJ2-2, the V gene TRBV5-4, with D maybe TRBD2 (7 bases). This CDR3 has 14 residues. Per germline, CDR1 SGHNT and CDR2 YYREEE (reference sequence). V was trimmed by 4 bases and J by 3 bases, leaving 10 bases between them. The CDR3 protein is CASSPGGYTGELFF. Written as DNA, the CDR3 is TGTGCCAGCAGCCCGGGGGGCTACACCGGGGAGCTGTTTTTT.

The rearrangement uses TRBV28 and TRBJ2-5, with 11 nucleotides matching TRBD1. The CDR3 extends over 15 amino acids. V was pared by 5 bases and J by 3 bases, with 5 bases of the junction left unmatched. Germline CDR1 reads MDHEN; CDR2 reads SYDVKM. The CDR3 protein is CASSPGGQGEETQYF. The CDR3 DNA reads TGTGCCAGCAGTCCCGGGGGACAGGGGGAAGAGACCCAGTACTTC. Using reference TRBV28 and TRBJ2-5 for the parts outside the CDR3, the full variable domain is DVKVTQSSRYLVKRTGEKVFLECVQDMDHENMFWYRQDPGLGLRLIYFSYDVKMKEKGDIPEGYSVSREKKERFSLILESASTNQTSMYLCASSPGGQGEETQYFGPGTRLLVL.

This clonotype was seen many times. The chain carries TRBV5-6 and TRBJ1-6, with D possibly TRBD1 on 5 matching bases. Trimming removed 3 bases at V and 9 bases at J, with 16 bases between. This CDR3 is built from 15 residues. Germline CDR1 and CDR2: SGHDT and YYEEEE. The CDR3 is CASSSPTGVGSPLHF. CDR3 bases: TGTGCCAGCAGCTCGCCGACGGGGGTGGGTTCACCCCTCCACTTT.

The rearrangement uses TRBV5-1 and TRBJ2-4; 13 nucleotides align to TRBD2. The CDR3 contains 15 residues. V shed 5 bases, J shed 3 bases, and the junction held 2 bases outside the gene matches. Germline loops: CDR1 SGHRS, CDR2 YFSETQ. The CDR3 DNA is TGCGCCAGCAGAGGGACTAGCGGGGACAAAAACATTCAGTACTTC. Translating gives CASRGTSGDKNIQYF. Full variable domain (outside the CDR3, taken from reference TRBV5-1 and TRBJ2-4): KAGVTQTPRYLIKTRGQQVTLSCSPISGHRSVSWYQQTPGQGLQFLFEYFSETQRNKGNFPGRFSGRQFSNSRSEMNVSTLELGDSALYLCASRGTSGDKNIQYFGAGTRLSVL.

The rearrangement joins TRBV20-1 to TRBJ2-3; a possible D gene is TRBD2 (6 bases). Germline CDR1 DFQATT, CDR2 SNEGSKA (reference sequence). This CDR3 is 16 amino acids long. V lost 5 bases and J 3 bases, leaving 21 bases between the germline ends. As DNA, the CDR3 is TGCAGTGCTCCCCAAACCCCCCTGCTAGCGACAGATACGCAGTATTTT. Amino acids: CSAPQTPLLATDTQYF.

The sample holds many counts of this clonotype. The rearrangement uses TRBV18 and TRBJ2-7; D could derive from TRBD1 or TRBD2 (5 bases each). Between the trimmed V and J ends, which lost 2 bases and 6 bases, there was a span of 14 bases. Germline loops: CDR1 KGHSH, CDR2 LQKENI. The CDR3 runs to 14 residues. The chain's CDR3 is CASSPSPGRGEQYF. DNA for the CDR3: TGTGCCAGCTCACCATCCCCGGGAAGGGGCGAGCAGTACTTC.

The chain recombines TRBV5-4 with TRBJ2-5; 12 bases agree with TRBD2. The J segment lost 2 bases and the V segment lost 4 bases, leaving 3 bases of the junction unmatched. Germline-derived CDR1 and CDR2 are SGHNT and YYREEE (reference sequence). This CDR3 is built from 15 residues. The CDR3 is CASSIGLAGQETQYF. The CDR3 nucleotides are TGTGCCAGCAGCATCGGACTAGCGGGGCAAGAGACCCAGTACTTC.